This is a list of T cell receptor beta chains from one sample in a study of early T cells in non-severe SARS-CoV-2 infection. TCRdb passed the 5' RACE reads through MiXCR, listing each CDR3 protein once. The repertoire holds just under 90,000 distinct CDR3 sequences, with approximately 15% as singletons. The material sequenced was whole blood. The receptors originated from an adult who was a healthcare worker with PCR-confirmed SARS-CoV-2 infection or an uninfected control (not recorded which). Both conserved end residues are part of each CDR3. A D gene is named only where the DNA matches it firmly. Size is omitted from some rows. Given values are once, few, many or a class for expanded clones.

TRBV5-4	TRBD1	TRBJ1-1	.	TGTGCCAGCAGCCCGGGGGCAGGGGGCTGGTTGAACACTGAAGCTTTCTTT	CASSPGAGGWLNTEAFF
TRBV12-3/TRBV12-4	.	TRBJ1-2	.	TGTGCCAGCACCGAAAGACAACTTCGCTCTAACTATGGCTACACCTTC	CASTERQLRSNYGYTF
TRBV20-1	TRBD2	TRBJ2-7	.	TGCAGTGCTAGAGATTATGGGCTAGCGGCTTCCTACGAGCAGTACTTC	CSARDYGLAASYEQYF
TRBV25-1	TRBD2	TRBJ2-7	.	TGTGCCAGCAGTGATTGGGGACTAGCGGGCTCCTACGAGCAGTACTTC	CASSDWGLAGSYEQYF
TRBV10-1	.	TRBJ1-1	.	TGCGCCAGCAGTCCCGAGAAGTGGACCACTGAAGCTTTCTTT	CASSPEKWTTEAFF
TRBV10-3	.	TRBJ2-1	few	TGTGCCATCAGTGAATCTCGGGAGACTCTATTTTACAATGAGCAGTTCTTC	CAISESRETLFYNEQFF
TRBV5-6	.	TRBJ2-3	.	TGTGCCAGCAGCTCGCAGAGCGTCGCTAGCACAGATACGCAGTATTTT	CASSSQSVASTDTQYF
TRBV6-1	.	TRBJ1-6	.	TGTGCCAGCAGTCAAAGGACCGGCGTCCCCCTCCACTTT	CASSQRTGVPLHF
TRBV5-1	TRBD1	TRBJ1-2	many	TGCGCCAGCAGCGGCACCGGGACAGGTTCCTTGTCCTATGGCTACACCTTC	CASSGTGTGSLSYGYTF
TRBV7-9	.	TRBJ2-7	.	TGTGCCAGCAGCCTGCGGGGTCGGGAGCAGTACTTC	CASSLRGREQYF
TRBV7-9	.	TRBJ1-2	few	TGTGCCAGCAGCTTACCGCTCACTGATGGCTACACCTTC	CASSLPLTDGYTF